The clone carrying this TCR beta chain was observed at least ten times. The antigen is unknown. TCRdb re-derived calls from the 5' RACE reads in MiXCR, one entry per CDR3 protein. The table has some 100,000 distinct CDR3 sequences, nearly 4.5% seen once. The entry originates in a study of spatial heterogeneity in lung cancer. The V end lost 0 bases, the J end lost 5 bases, and 8 bases lay between the germline ends. The CDR3 runs 14 residues. Germline CDR1 and CDR2: LGHDT and YNNKEL (reference sequence). Study-wide results and limits: It was found that expanded intratumoral alpha and beta TCR counts tracked tumor mutation counts.

Time point here: sample taken at primary tumor resection. The TCR comes from a male donor with early-stage non-small cell lung cancer. The chain has TRBV3-1 and TRBJ2-1; the D is unclear. Sequencing was performed on lung tumor tissue, taken at surgery. CDR3 in amino acids: CASSQDFGHNEQFF. CDR3 sequence (DNA): TGTGCCAGCAGCCAAGATTTCGGCCACAATGAGCAGTTCTTC.